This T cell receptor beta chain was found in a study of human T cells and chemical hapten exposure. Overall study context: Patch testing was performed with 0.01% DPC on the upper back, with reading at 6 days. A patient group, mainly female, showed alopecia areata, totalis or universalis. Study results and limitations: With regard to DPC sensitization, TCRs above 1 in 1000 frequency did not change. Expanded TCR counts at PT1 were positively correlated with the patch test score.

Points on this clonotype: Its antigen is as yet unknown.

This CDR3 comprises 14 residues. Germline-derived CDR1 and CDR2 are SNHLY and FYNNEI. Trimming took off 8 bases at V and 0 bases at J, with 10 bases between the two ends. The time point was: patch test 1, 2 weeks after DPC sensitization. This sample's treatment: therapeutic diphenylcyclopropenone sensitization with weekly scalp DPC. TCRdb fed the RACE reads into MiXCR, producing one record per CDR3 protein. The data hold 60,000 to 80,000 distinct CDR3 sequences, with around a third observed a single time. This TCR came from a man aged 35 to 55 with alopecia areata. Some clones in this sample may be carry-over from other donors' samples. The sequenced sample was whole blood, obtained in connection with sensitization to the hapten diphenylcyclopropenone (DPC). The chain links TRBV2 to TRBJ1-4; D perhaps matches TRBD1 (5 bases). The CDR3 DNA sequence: TGTGCCAGCCAGACAGCCGCAACTAATGAAAAACTGTTTTTT. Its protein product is CASQTAATNEKLFF.